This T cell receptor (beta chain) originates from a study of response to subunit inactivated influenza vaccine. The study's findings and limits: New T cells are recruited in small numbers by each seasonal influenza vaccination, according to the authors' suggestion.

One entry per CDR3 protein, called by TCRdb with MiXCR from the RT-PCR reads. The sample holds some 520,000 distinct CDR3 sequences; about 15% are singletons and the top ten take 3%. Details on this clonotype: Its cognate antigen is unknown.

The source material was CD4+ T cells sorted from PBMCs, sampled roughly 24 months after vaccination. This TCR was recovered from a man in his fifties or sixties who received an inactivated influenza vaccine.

CDR3 bases: TGCGCCAGCAGCCCTACAAGCGGGGGGGCTCTGAAGACCCAGTACTTC. Translated: CASSPTSGGALKTQYF. V gene TRBV4-1 combines with J gene TRBJ2-5; 10 bases are a match to TRBD2. Trimming removed 4 bases from V and 6 bases from J; junction bases left unmatched: 11. From germline, CDR1 is MGHRA and CDR2 YSYEKL. The CDR3 contains 16 residues.